Shown below are 25 T cell receptor beta chains from a single sample sequenced in a study of lung T cells in sarcoidosis with Löfgren's syndrome. From the reads, TCRdb called clonotypes with MiXCR, one entry per CDR3 protein. The sample includes about 2,500 distinct CDR3 sequences, roughly 31% of them seen just once. The material sequenced was CD4+ T cells from PBMCs. The receptors stem from a human donor with sarcoidosis (Löfgren's syndrome or another form), or a control subject (not recorded which).

This clonotype is categorized as medium-sized. The chain carries TRBV2 and TRBJ2-3, with a weak D call TRBD1 (6 bases). From germline, CDR1 is SNHLY and CDR2 FYNNEI. This CDR3 spans 14 amino acids. Trimming shortened V by 6 bases and J by 5 bases, and 15 bases separated the two germline ends. The CDR3 DNA reads as TGTGCCAGCAGCCCTCAGACAGGCCAAGATACGCAGTATTTT. It codes for CASSPQTGQDTQYF.

Details on this clonotype: Sequence at one end of the junction differs from germline and may be a read error. The chain carries TRBV2 and TRBJ2-5; 10 bases are a match to TRBD2. Germline V gene data show CDR1 as SNHLY and CDR2 as FYNNEI. The CDR3 length is 15 residues. The CDR3 protein is CASASGRSASGTQHF. DNA of the CDR3: TGTGCCAGTGCTAGCGGGAGATCCGCCAGCGGGACCCAGCACTTC.

By share, this clonotype ranks as large (0.1 to 1%). V usage is TRBV28 and J usage is TRBJ1-5; D unresolved. Trimming left V 5 bases short and J 7 bases short, with 9 bases between. CDR1 is MDHEN, CDR2 SYDVKM, per germline. The CDR3 consists of 12 residues. The DNA for the CDR3 is TGTGCCAGCAGTCTCGGAGTCCAGCCCCAGCATTTT. Protein: CASSLGVQPQHF.

Concerning this clonotype itself: Compared with germline, one end of the junction differs, possibly owing to a read error. V is TRBV4-1 and J is TRBJ1-1; a possible D gene is TRBD1 (5 bases). This CDR3 contains 14 residues. Germline lookup yields CDR1 MGHRA and CDR2 YSYEKL. The CDR3 DNA reads as TGCGCCCGCAGCCGCGGAACTTCGGACACTGAAGCCTTCTTT. The encoded protein is CARSRGTSDTEAFF.

This clonotype was counted at least ten times. This clone may be a read error of a much larger clone one base away. The V gene is TRBV28, the J gene TRBJ2-7, with 12 nucleotides matching TRBD2. The CDR3 extends over 15 amino acids. Germline lookup yields CDR1 MDHEN and CDR2 SYDVKM. With V trimmed by 6 bases and J by 5 bases, 8 bases remained unmatched. CDR3 sequence: CASSRTSGMAHEQYF. CDR3 nucleotide sequence: TGTGCCAGCAGCCGGACTAGCGGGATGGCCCACGAGCAGTACTTC.

By sample share, this clonotype is medium-sized (0.01 to 0.1%). The rearrangement links TRBV28 to TRBJ1-2; D unresolved. Germline loops: CDR1 MDHEN, CDR2 SYDVKM. Between the trimmed V and J ends, which lost 3 bases and 4 bases, there was a span of 6 bases. The CDR3 contains 12 residues. CDR3: CASSLGSYGYTF. CDR3 coding DNA: TGTGCCAGCAGTTTGGGCAGCTATGGCTACACCTTC.

With regard to this clonotype: At one end the junction does not follow the germline gene, possibly because of a read error. V is TRBV20-1 and J is TRBJ2-5; no definite D call. The CDR3 is 13 amino acids. The germline V gene has CDR1 DFQATT and CDR2 SNEGSKA (reference sequence). The CDR3 nucleotides read TGCAGTGCTAATCTACACACACAAGAGGCCCAGTACTTC. Encoded protein: CSANLHTQEAQYF.

In this sample, this clonotype turned up many times. A single base separates this from a much larger clone, so it may be a read error. The chain links TRBV7-3 to TRBJ2-5; possible D gene TRBD1, 5 bases. The germline V gene has CDR1 SGHTA and CDR2 FQGTGA. The CDR3 is 13 amino acids. The CDR3 loop reads CASSLRVQEAQYF. CDR3 DNA: TGTGCCAGCAGCCTCAGGGTCCAAGAGGCCCAGTACTTC.

By share, this clonotype counts as large (0.1 to 1%). The chain couples TRBV7-9 to TRBJ2-3; no reliable D call. The CDR3 has 12 residues. The germline V gene has CDR1 SEHNR and CDR2 FQNEAQ (reference sequence). V lost 6 bases and J 6 bases, leaving 10 bases between the germline ends. CDR3 protein: CASSRRLDTQYF. DNA for the CDR3: TGTGCCAGCAGTCGCCGCTTGGATACGCAGTATTTT.

By its share, this clonotype is medium-sized. V usage is TRBV7-9 and J usage is TRBJ2-7; D remains unclear. CDR1 is SEHNR, CDR2 FQNEAQ, per germline (reference sequence). The CDR3 has 13 residues. Trimming shortened V by 1 base and J by 4 bases, and 8 bases separated the two germline ends. CDR3 amino acids: CASSLESLYEQYF. The DNA of the CDR3 is TGTGCCAGCAGCTTAGAGTCCTTGTACGAGCAGTACTTC.

In its sample, this clonotype is medium-sized. The CDR3 loop is CSARTGGFEQFF. CDR3 DNA sequence: TGCAGTGCCCGGACAGGGGGCTTCGAGCAGTTCTTC. This sequence joins TRBV20-1 and TRBJ2-1, with 11 bases that match TRBD1. The J segment lost 10 bases and the V segment lost 6 bases, leaving 5 bases of the junction unmatched. The CDR3 length is 12 residues. Germline CDR1 reads DFQATT; CDR2 reads SNEGSKA (reference sequence).

A note on this clonotype: No conserved phenylalanine or tryptophan is present at the end of the CDR3, so a read error is the likely explanation. Because the CDR3's place on the DNA is in doubt, the DNA is left out and the CDR3 is given as listed by TCRdb. The chain has TRBV3-1 and TRBJ1-1. Germline CDR1 and CDR2: LGHDT and YNNKEL (reference sequence). Ends included, the CDR3 has 11 residues. CDR3 residues: CASSQDSEAFL.

About this clonotype itself: No conserved phenylalanine or tryptophan ends this CDR3, so it is likely a read error. The chain has TRBV7-2 and TRBJ2-5; no clear D gene. Trimming cost V 4 bases and J 5 bases, with 11 bases left between them. Germline V lookup: CDR1 SGHTA, CDR2 FQGNSA. CDR3 length: 13 amino acids. The CDR3 loop reads CASSSAHVETQYY. CDR3 nucleotides: TGTGCCAGCAGCTCAGCGCATGTGGAGACCCAGTACTAC.

By sample share, this clonotype is medium-sized (0.01 to 0.1%). The chain combines TRBV7-2 with TRBJ1-1; 10 nucleotides line up with TRBD1. This CDR3 is 13 amino acids long. V lost 4 bases and J lost 6; bases outside the gene matches: 2. CDR1 is SGHTA and CDR2 is FQGNSA in the germline V gene. The CDR3 reads CASSSGTGAEAFF. The DNA for the CDR3 is TGTGCCAGCAGCTCTGGGACAGGGGCTGAAGCTTTCTTT.

This clonotype was recorded a few times. CDR3 sequence: CAISEWGGRNNEQFF. The CDR3 region has the DNA TGTGCCATCAGTGAGTGGGGGGGGCGGAACAATGAGCAGTTCTTC. The chain uses TRBV10-3 and TRBJ2-1; D is perhaps TRBD2 (7 bases). CDR3 length: 15 amino acids. Germline-derived CDR1 and CDR2 are ENHRY and SYGVKD. V was trimmed by 1 base and J by 5 bases, leaving 12 bases between them.

Within the sample, this clonotype is large (0.1 to 1%). The V gene is TRBV6-1, the J gene TRBJ1-1; tentative D call: TRBD1 (5 bases). The CDR3 loop spans 12 amino acids. V lost 6 bases to trimming and J lost 1 base, with 6 bases between them. The germline V gene encodes CDR1 MNHNS and CDR2 SASEGT. In DNA form, the CDR3 reads TGTGCCAGCAGCCAGGGGAACACTGAAGCTTTCTTT. Encoded protein: CASSQGNTEAFF.

This clonotype is termed medium-sized (0.01 to 0.1%). V is TRBV28 and J is TRBJ1-2; D gene uncertain. The germline CDR1 and CDR2 sequences are MDHEN and SYDVKM. V was pared by 7 bases and J by 4 bases, with 10 bases between. CDR3 size: 12 residues. CDR3 region: CASTVGSYGYTF. The CDR3 nucleotides are TGTGCCAGCACCGTCGGGAGCTATGGCTACACCTTC.

With regard to this clonotype: Since a much larger clone is just one base distant, this may be a read error. The rearrangement links TRBV5-4 to TRBJ1-2; D is unresolved. In germline, CDR1 is SGHNT, CDR2 YYREEE (reference sequence). The V end lost 7 bases, the J end lost 1 base, and 11 bases lay between the germline ends. The CDR3 extends over 13 amino acids. DNA of the CDR3: TGTGCCAGCGGCAGACTCGATAACTATGGCTACACCTTC. Translating gives CASGRLDNYGYTF.

Many counts were recorded for this clonotype. A much larger clone differs by one base, so this may be a read error. This rearrangement joins TRBV3-1 to TRBJ1-1; D gene uncertain. The germline V gene encodes CDR1 LGHDT and CDR2 YNNKEL (reference sequence). The CDR3 is made up of 11 amino acids. Between the trimmed V and J ends, which lost 4 bases and 8 bases, there was a span of 8 bases. CDR3 sequence: CASSRDSEAFF. The CDR3 bases are TGTGCCAGCAGCCGAGATTCAGAAGCTTTCTTT.

A note on this clonotype: As the CDR3 is not closed by the conserved phenylalanine or tryptophan, this likely results from a read error. Because the CDR3's place on the DNA is in doubt, the DNA is left out and the CDR3 is given as listed by TCRdb. The chain joins TRBV7-6 to TRBJ2-7; TRBD1 is the table's D call, not checked against the DNA. The CDR3 adds up to 20 amino acids, both ends counted. Germline V gene data show CDR1 as SGHVS and CDR2 as FNYEAQ. This CDR3 reads CASSFYICSAPWSGGDEQYL.

Sample share makes this clonotype medium-sized. The rearrangement links TRBV20-1 to TRBJ2-2; TRBD1 aligns across 7 bases. The germline V gene encodes CDR1 DFQATT and CDR2 SNEGSKA (reference sequence). With 6 bases clipped from V and 6 bases from J, the junction kept 4 bases outside the gene matches. The CDR3 extends over 12 amino acids. CDR3 nucleotide sequence: TGCAGTGCGCCTACAGGGGCCGGGGAGCTGTTTTTT. It encodes CSAPTGAGELFF.

Details on this clonotype: This is likely a read error, given that the CDR3 carries no conserved phenylalanine or tryptophan at its end. Written as DNA, the CDR3 is TGTGCCAGCTCACCGTACAGGGAGAAGAATGAGCAGTTCCTC. Amino acids: CASSPYREKNEQFL. The chain recombines TRBV18 with TRBJ2-1, with D tentatively TRBD1 (6 bases). Trimming pared 3 bases from V and 7 bases from J, leaving 13 bases between. The germline V gene has CDR1 KGHSH and CDR2 LQKENI. This CDR3 spans 14 amino acids.

This clonotype is judged large. This chain connects TRBV28 to TRBJ2-3; TRBD1 aligns across 9 bases. CDR1 and CDR2 from the germline V gene are MDHEN and SYDVKM. This CDR3 contains 13 residues. J gave up 1 base and V 8 bases, and 1 base lay outside the gene matches. DNA of the CDR3: TGTGCCAGCCGGGACAGGGGCACAGATACGCAGTATTTT. It is translated as CASRDRGTDTQYF.

The chain carries TRBV6-1 and TRBJ1-1; D remains unclear. Germline CDR1 MNHNS, CDR2 SASEGT. The CDR3 runs to 14 residues. CDR3 protein: CGGSPRNQHTEAFF. The CDR3 coding sequence is TGTGGCGGCAGCCCTCGGAATCAACACACTGAAGCTTTCTTT.

This clonotype was seen just once. One junction end does not reproduce the germline sequence, and a read error may be involved. The chain combines TRBV27 with TRBJ2-7; weak D call: TRBD2 (6 bases). The CDR3 has 14 amino acids. Germline V gene sequence: CDR1 MNHEY, CDR2 SMNVEV (reference sequence). CDR3: CAGSRGGTRYEQYF. For the CDR3, the DNA is TGTGCCGGCAGCCGAGGCGGGACCCGCTACGAGCAGTACTTC.